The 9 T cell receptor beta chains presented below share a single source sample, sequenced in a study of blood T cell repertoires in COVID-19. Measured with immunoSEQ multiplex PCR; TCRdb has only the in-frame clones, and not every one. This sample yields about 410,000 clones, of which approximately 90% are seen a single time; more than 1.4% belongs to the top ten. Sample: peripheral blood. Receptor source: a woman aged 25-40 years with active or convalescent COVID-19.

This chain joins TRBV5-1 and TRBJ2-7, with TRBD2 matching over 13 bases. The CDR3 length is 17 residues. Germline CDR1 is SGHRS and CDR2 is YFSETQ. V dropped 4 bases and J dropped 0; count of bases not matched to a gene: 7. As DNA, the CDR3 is TGCGCCAGCAGCCGCATGACTAGCGGGGGGTCCTCCTACGAGCAGTACTTC. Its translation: CASSRMTSGGSSYEQYF.

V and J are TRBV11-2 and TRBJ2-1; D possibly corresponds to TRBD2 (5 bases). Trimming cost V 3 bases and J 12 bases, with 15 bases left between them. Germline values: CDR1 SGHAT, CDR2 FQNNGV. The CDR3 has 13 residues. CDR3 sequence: CASSFTQEAVQFF. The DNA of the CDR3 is TGTGCCAGCAGCTTCACTCAGGAGGCTGTGCAGTTCTTC.

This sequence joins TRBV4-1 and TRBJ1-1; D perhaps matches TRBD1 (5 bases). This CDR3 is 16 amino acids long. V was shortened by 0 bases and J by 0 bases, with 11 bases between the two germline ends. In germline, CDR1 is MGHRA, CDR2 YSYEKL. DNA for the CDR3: TGCGCCAGCAGCCAAGATCGCACAGGTGTGAACACTGAAGCTTTCTTT. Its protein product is CASSQDRTGVNTEAFF.

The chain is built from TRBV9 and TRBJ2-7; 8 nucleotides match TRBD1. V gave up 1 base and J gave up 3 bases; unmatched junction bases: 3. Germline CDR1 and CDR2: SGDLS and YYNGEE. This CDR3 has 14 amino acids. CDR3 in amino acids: CASSVLDRGYEQYF. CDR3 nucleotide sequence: TGTGCCAGCAGCGTATTAGACAGGGGCTACGAGCAGTACTTC.

The CDR3 reads CASSVDNFSGGYTF. The DNA of the CDR3 is TGTGCCAGCAGTGTAGACAACTTCTCCGGTGGCTACACCTTC. This chain uses TRBV6-4 with TRBJ1-2; D ambiguous. Trimming stripped 4 bases from V and 7 bases from J, with 16 bases between. The CDR3 covers 14 residues. Germline V lookup: CDR1 MRHNA, CDR2 SNTAGT.

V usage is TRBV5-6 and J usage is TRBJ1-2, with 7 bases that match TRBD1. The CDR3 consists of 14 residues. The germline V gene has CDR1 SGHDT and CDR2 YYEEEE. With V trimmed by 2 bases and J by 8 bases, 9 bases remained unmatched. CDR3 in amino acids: CASSFYEQGYGYTF. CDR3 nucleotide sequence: TGTGCCAGCAGCTTCTACGAACAGGGGTACGGCTACACCTTC.

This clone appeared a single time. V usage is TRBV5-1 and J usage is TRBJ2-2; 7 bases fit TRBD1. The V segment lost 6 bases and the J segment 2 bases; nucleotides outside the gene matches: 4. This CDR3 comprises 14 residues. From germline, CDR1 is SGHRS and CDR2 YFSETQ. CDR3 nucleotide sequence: TGCGCCAGCACCTGGACAGGCAACACCGGGGAGCTGTTTTTT. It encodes CASTWTGNTGELFF.

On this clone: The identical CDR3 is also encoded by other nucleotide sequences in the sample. The CDR3 DNA sequence: TGTGCCAGCAGTTACTCCGGGGATGGCTACACCTTC. Translating it yields CASSYSGDGYTF. V gene TRBV6-5 combines with J gene TRBJ1-2; D unresolved. The CDR3 length is 12 residues. Germline values: CDR1 MNHEY, CDR2 SVGAGI. Trimming pared 0 bases from V and 6 bases from J, leaving 5 bases between.

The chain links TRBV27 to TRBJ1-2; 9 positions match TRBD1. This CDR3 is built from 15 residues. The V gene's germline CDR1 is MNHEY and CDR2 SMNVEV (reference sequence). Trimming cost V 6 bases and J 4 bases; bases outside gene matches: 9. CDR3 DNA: TGTGCCAGCAGCCCCGGCGGACAGGGGTTCTATGGCTACACCTTC. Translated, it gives CASSPGGQGFYGYTF.